This TCR beta chain is drawn from a study of blood T cells in healthy people across ages. At least ten counts were recorded for this clonotype. The CDR3 covers 15 residues. Germline CDR1 and CDR2: SGDLS and YYNGEE. Trimming left V 1 base short and J 0 bases short, with 9 bases between. Primers used in a second PCR of roughly 7 to 12 cycles were a sample-barcoded 5' primer and a J-beta primer mix. MiXCR, run by TCRdb on the 5' RACE reads, gives a single entry per CDR3 protein. Of 800,000 to 950,000 distinct CDR3 sequences detected, just under 30% appear once; the ten largest clones hold about 10%. These data were likewise used in another study, on T cells of mothers and their children.

The TCR was taken from a woman in her forties in good health. The material sequenced was blood. V and J are TRBV9 and TRBJ2-3; no reliable D call. CDR3 sequence reads: CASSVLTTSTDTQYF. CDR3 DNA: TGTGCCAGCAGCGTATTGACGACTAGCACAGATACGCAGTATTTT.